This paragraph reports one T cell receptor beta chain. Its antigen remains undetermined. The record has no base qualities; no much larger clone is one base away. Systemically healthy Caucasian individuals from Russia, roughly 40 in total and aged 6 to 90 years, were included as donors. Each donor gave 8 to 10 milliliters of peripheral blood, drawn into EDTA-treated Vacutainer tubes. Ficoll-Paque density-gradient centrifugation was used to isolate PBMCs, with at least 7 million per sample. Trizol reagent was used to extract total RNA from PBMCs, with at least 5.5 micrograms per sample. Naive CD45RAhigh/CD27high T cell percentages were measured by flow cytometry on a PBMC aliquot from every donor. These data are taken from a study of blood T cells in healthy people across ages (dated by TCRdb to between 2015 and 2017). Study-level background: Template switching captured roughly one uniquely barcoded TCR beta cDNA molecule per two T cells in model experiments. To track age-related changes in TCR beta repertoire diversity, the study relied on deep sequencing normalized with unique cDNA molecular identifiers. Four age groups were formed from the donors: young (average approximately 15 years), middle-aged (around 40), aged (about 62) and long-lived (82). The study analyzed two additional independent replicas of 1 million unique cDNA reads from the same blood draw for two donors, one aged 18 to 30 and one aged 80 or older.

Trimming accounts for 2 bases at V and 1 base at J, while the number of junction bases matched to no gene is 9. In the germline V gene, CDR1 corresponds to LGHNA and CDR2 to YNFKEQ. Including cysteine and phenylalanine, the CDR3 has 18 amino acids. Only CDR3 DNA is held: 54 bases, read in frame from base 1. Receptor amplification or capture employed 5' RACE. The sequencing machine was an Illumina HiSeq 2500. A second PCR of about 7 to 12 cycles was run with a J-beta primer mix and a sample-barcoded 5' primer. Each TCR beta cDNA molecule received a unique molecular identifier from a template-switch 5' adaptor carrying 12 random nucleotides. Each sample yielded at least 3 million CDR3-containing paired-end reads. All of the RNA was converted into first-strand cDNA using the Mint cDNA synthesis kit, with a TRBC-specific oligonucleotide serving as the primer. Following uracil-DNA glycosylase treatment, all cDNA underwent a first 18-cycle PCR with the universal primers M1SS and BC2_uni_R. In the paper's pipeline: Normalization of each sample was performed by random selection of 1 million high-quality reads, each carrying a distinct molecular identifier. Reads with shared molecular identifiers were discarded instead of being binned into consensus sequences. MiTCR, run with a Q25 quality threshold and the strictest error-elimination algorithm, handled CDR3 identification, clonotype clustering and error correction. A nonparametric unseen species model with Euler transformation was used to estimate lower-bound total TCR beta diversity. TCRdb ran its own pipeline on the public reads, namely fastp trimming at Q25 and MiXCR clone calling, and kept in-frame beta chains. Each entry is one CDR3 protein sequence, shown with its most common DNA and genes. Clone size and V and J calls follow TCRdb, not the original study. This sample is represented by about 800,000 distinct CDR3 sequences; 20% to 25% of them were singletons. Of the sample, under 4.5% is held by the ten largest clones.

Broad study findings and their caveats: Donor CMV infection status was unknown, potentially confounding age-related changes in expanded clonotypes. Estimates of total diversity based on one million sequenced T cells were regarded as lower bounds and as underestimates. Compared with the aged group, more naive CD4+ T cells, fewer expanded clones and increased TCR diversity were shown by the long-lived group, suggesting age selection. Observed TCR beta diversity per million T cells fell roughly linearly with age, and a significant reduction was already apparent by age approximately 41. Observed TCR beta diversity correlated strongly with the percentage of naive T cells measured by flow cytometry. Because profiling used bulk unsorted PBMCs, naive and antigen-experienced compartments could not be compared conclusively.

The same sample was also studied in work on T cells of mothers and their children. The second investigation adds: Nine systemically healthy Caucasian individuals, comprising three mothers and their six children, were included as donors. cDNA synthesis used all of the extracted RNA, with approximately 1.4 ug of RNA in each 15 ul reaction. In the second PCR, the M1S primer added sample barcodes and 2-4 random nucleotides. Over 10 million TCR beta CDR3 reads came from each mother, compared with 2.5 million to 3.5 million reads from each child. TCR recombination output is similarly shaped by thymic selection in related and unrelated pairs, with a minor effect exerted by inherited differences. Normalized repertoire overlap was always found to be slightly, but never significantly, higher in related mother-child pairs than in unrelated mother-child pairs. No persistent microchimeric T cell clones were found, with a detection sensitivity of 85 to 100 clones per million clonotypes. In the study, deep NGS was used to compare the TCR beta repertoires of mothers and children, and features distinguishing related mother-child pairs from unrelated individuals were sought. The mean age was around 42 +/- 4 years for the mothers and about 12 +/- 4 years for the children. Libraries were sequenced on Illumina HiSeq 2000 with 100+100 nt paired-end reads after adapter ligation with NEBNext reagents. To avoid cross-contamination, the mother libraries and the child libraries were prepared a month apart and sequenced in separate runs. Each donor had between roughly 450,000 and 2,100,000 distinct TCR beta clonotypes identified. Naive TCR beta clonotypes were estimated from low-frequency clonotypes matched to each donor's FACS-determined naive share, without sorting.

Source material: blood. Here the chain combines TRBV4-2 and TRBJ2-2; 8 central nucleotides agree with TRBD2. This receptor was identified in a boy aged 10-17 years in good health. The CDR3 protein is CASSQQAPGLENTGELFF. At the DNA level, the sequence is TGTGCCAGCAGCCAACAGGCTCCGGGACTAGAGAACACCGGGGAGCTGTTTTTT.